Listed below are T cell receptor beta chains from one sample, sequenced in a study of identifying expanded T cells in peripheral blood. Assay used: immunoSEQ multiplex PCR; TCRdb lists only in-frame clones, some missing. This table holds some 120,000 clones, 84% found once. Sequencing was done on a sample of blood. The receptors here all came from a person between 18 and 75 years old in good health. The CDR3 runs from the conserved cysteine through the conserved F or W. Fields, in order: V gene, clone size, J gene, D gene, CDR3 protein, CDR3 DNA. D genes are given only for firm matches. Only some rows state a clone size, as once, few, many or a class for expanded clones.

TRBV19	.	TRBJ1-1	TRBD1	CASSTGRLTEAFF	TGTGCCAGTTCGACAGGGCGCCTCACTGAAGCTTTCTTT
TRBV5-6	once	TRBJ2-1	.	CASSLVIIGSSYNEQFF	TGTGCCAGCAGCTTAGTTATCATCGGGAGCTCCTACAATGAGCAGTTCTTC
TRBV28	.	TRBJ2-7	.	CASSFTPSYEQYF	TGTGCCAGCAGCTTCACCCCAAGCTACGAGCAGTACTTC
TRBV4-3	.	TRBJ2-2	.	CASSHWGVGELFF	TGCGCCAGCAGCCACTGGGGGGTCGGGGAGCTGTTTTTT
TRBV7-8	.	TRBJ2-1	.	CASSSRTVLYNEQFF	TGTGCCAGCAGCTCAAGGACAGTCCTCTACAATGAGCAGTTCTTC
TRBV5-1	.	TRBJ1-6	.	CASSRLPQGVGNSPLHF	TGCGCCAGCAGCCGACTACCACAGGGCGTCGGTAATTCACCCCTCCACTTT
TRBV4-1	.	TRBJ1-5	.	CASSQDSGRPSNQPQHF	TGCGCCAGCAGCCAAGATTCGGGGAGGCCGAGCAATCAGCCCCAGCATTTT
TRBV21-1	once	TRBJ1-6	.	CASSRLLLRHADNSPLHF	TGTGCCAGCAGCAGACTATTACTAAGACACGCCGATAATTCACCCCTCCACTTT
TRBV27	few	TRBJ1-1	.	CACRSGNTEAFF	TGTGCCTGCAGATCAGGGAACACTGAAGCTTTCTTT
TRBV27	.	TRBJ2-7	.	CASSFLAGGTSGYEQYF	.
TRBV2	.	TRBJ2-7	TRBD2	CASSDSGGGYEQYF	TGTGCCAGCAGTGATAGCGGGGGCGGCTACGAGCAGTACTTC
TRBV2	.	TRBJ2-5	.	CASRSDQETQYF	TGTGCCAGCAGGAGCGACCAAGAGACCCAGTACTTC
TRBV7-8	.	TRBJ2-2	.	CASSRTIPAGTGELFF	TGTGCCAGCAGCCGTACAATCCCCGCTGGGACCGGGGAGCTGTTTTTT
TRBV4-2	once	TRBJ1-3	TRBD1	CASSQAAGTAYGNTIYF	TGTGCCAGCAGCCAAGCAGCCGGGACAGCTTATGGAAACACCATATATTTT
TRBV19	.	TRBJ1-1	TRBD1	CASSLQGLHTEAFF	TGTGCCAGTAGTCTACAGGGGCTGCACACTGAAGCTTTCTTT
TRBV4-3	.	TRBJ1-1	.	CASSQDSELNTEAFF	TGCGCCAGCAGCCAAGATTCAGAGTTGAACACTGAAGCTTTCTTT
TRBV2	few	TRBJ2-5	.	CASSEGLRDQETQYF	TGTGCCAGCAGTGAAGGGCTCCGGGACCAAGAGACCCAGTACTTC